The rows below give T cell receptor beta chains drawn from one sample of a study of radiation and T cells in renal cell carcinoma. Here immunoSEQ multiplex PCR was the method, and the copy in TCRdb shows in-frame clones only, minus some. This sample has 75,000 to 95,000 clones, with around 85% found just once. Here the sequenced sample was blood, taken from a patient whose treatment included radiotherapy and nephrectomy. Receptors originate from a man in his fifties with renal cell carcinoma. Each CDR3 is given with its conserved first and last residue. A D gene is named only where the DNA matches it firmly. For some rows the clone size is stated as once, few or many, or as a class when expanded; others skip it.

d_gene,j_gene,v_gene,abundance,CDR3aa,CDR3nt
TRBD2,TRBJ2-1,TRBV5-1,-,CASSLGSGSWNEQFF,TGCGCCAGCAGCTTGGGTAGCGGGAGCTGGAATGAGCAGTTCTTC
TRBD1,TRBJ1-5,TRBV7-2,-,CASSTTGAGNQPQHF,TGTGCCAGCAGCACAACAGGGGCAGGGAATCAGCCCCAGCATTTT
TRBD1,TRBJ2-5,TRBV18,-,CASSPPIGTAEKETQYF,TGTGCCAGCTCACCACCGATCGGGACAGCCGAAAAAGAGACCCAGTACTTC
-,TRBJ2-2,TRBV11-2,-,CASSLRGFGELFF,TGTGCCAGCAGCTTACGTGGGTTCGGGGAGCTGTTTTTT
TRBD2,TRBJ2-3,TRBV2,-,CASRKIPSGSTDTQYF,TGTGCCAGCAGGAAAATACCTAGCGGGAGCACAGATACGCAGTATTTT
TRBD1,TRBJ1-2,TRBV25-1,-,CASSEYGGQGGDGGYTF,TGTGCCAGCAGTGAATATGGGGGACAGGGAGGGGATGGTGGCTACACCTTC
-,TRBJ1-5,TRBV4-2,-,CASSQEPQGHQPQHF,TGTGCCAGCAGCCAGGAACCCCAGGGACATCAGCCCCAGCATTTT
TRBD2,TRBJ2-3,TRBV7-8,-,CASSPRRTSGGTDTQYF,TGTGCCAGCAGCCCCAGGCGGACTAGCGGGGGCACAGATACGCAGTATTTT
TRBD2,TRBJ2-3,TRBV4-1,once,CASSQTSGLSSDTQYF,TGCGCCAGCAGCCAGACTAGCGGGTTATCATCAGATACGCAGTATTTT
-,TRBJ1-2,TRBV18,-,CASSPNTRTGGYTF,TGTGCCAGCTCACCAAATACACGGACTGGTGGCTACACCTTC
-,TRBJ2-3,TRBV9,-,CASSKGSFSTDTQYF,TGTGCCAGCAGCAAAGGGAGTTTTAGCACAGATACGCAGTATTTT
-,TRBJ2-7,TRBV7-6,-,CASSSAATYEQYF,TGTGCCAGCAGCTCCGCCGCTACCTACGAGCAGTACTTC
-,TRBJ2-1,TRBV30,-,CAWSQGRRSYNEQFF,TGTGCCTGGAGTCAGGGGAGGAGGTCCTACAATGAGCAGTTCTTC
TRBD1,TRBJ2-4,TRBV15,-,CATSSIKGAENIQYF,TGTGCCACCAGCAGCATTAAGGGGGCAGAGAACATTCAGTACTTC
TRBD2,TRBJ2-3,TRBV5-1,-,CASTPLAGGLTTDTQYF,TGCGCCAGCACCCCACTAGCGGGGGGCTTAACGACAGATACGCAGTATTTT
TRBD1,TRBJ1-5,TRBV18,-,CASSPMGQDQPQHF,TGTGCCAGCTCACCTATGGGACAGGATCAGCCCCAGCATTTT
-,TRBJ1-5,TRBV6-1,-,CASMRLDQPQHF,TGTGCCAGCATGCGACTGGATCAGCCCCAGCATTTT
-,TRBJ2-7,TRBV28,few,CASSLSNIYEQYF,TGTGCCAGCAGTTTATCCAATATCTACGAGCAGTACTTC
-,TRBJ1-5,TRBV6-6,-,CASSYDGNSNQPQHF,TGTGCCAGCAGTTACGACGGGAATAGCAATCAGCCCCAGCATTTT
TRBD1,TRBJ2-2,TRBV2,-,CASSDRGTGELFF,TGTGCCAGCAGCGACAGGGGCACCGGGGAGCTGTTTTTT
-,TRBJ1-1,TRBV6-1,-,CASRGATEAFF,TGTGCCAGCAGGGGAGCCACTGAAGCTTTCTTT